This TCR beta chain was recovered during a study of patients and donors after allogeneic stem cell transplantation. TCRdb re-derived calls from the RT-PCR reads in MiXCR, one entry per CDR3 protein. The sample contains roughly 200,000 distinct CDR3 sequences, 41% of which appear only once. This clonotype showed up just once. The CDR3 spans 17 residues. J was trimmed by 11 bases and V by 1 base; bases with no gene match: 12. The germline CDR1 and CDR2 sequences are LGHDT and YNNKEL (reference sequence). Sequencing was carried out using blood, either unsorted or a sorted T cell fraction (not recorded which). The receptor comes from a human donor who was either an allogeneic HSCT recipient or a stem cell or donor lymphocyte infusion donor (not recorded which). It is not recorded whose cells these are; they may come from a transplant donor. The chain combines TRBV3-1 with TRBJ2-1, with TRBD2 matching over 12 bases. The CDR3 here is CASSQAGLRTSGTKQFF. In DNA form, the CDR3 reads TGTGCCAGCAGCCAAGCCGGGCTCCGGACTAGCGGGACCAAGCAGTTCTTC.